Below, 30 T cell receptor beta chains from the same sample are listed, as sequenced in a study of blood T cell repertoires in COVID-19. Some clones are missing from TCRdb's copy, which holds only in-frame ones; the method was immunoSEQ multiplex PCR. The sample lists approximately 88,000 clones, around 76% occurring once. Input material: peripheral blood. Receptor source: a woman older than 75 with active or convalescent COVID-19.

The CDR3 sequence is CASSLWGVPYEQYF. As DNA, the CDR3 is TGTGCCAGCAGTTTGTGGGGGGTCCCCTACGAGCAGTACTTC. The gene calls are TRBV28 and TRBJ2-7; TRBD2 is a possible D gene (6 bases). The CDR3 is 14 amino acids. Germline values: CDR1 MDHEN, CDR2 SYDVKM. V dropped 3 bases and J dropped 2 bases, with 11 bases sitting between them.

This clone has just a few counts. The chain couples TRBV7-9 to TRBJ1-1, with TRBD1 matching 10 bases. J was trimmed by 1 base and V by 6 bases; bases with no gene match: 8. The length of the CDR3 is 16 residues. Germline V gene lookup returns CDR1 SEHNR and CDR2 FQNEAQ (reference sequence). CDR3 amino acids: CASSPRQGAWNTEAFF. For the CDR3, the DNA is TGTGCCAGCAGTCCGAGACAGGGGGCCTGGAACACTGAAGCTTTCTTT.

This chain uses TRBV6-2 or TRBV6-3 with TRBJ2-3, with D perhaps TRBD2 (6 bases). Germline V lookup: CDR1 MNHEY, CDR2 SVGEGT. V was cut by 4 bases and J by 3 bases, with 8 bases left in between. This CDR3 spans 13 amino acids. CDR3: CASSWGRTDTQYF. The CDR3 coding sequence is TGTGCCAGCAGTTGGGGGAGGACAGATACGCAGTATTTT.

The CDR3 nucleotides are TGTGCCAGCTCACGCGACCGGGACACAATAAACACCATATATTTT. This gives the protein CASSRDRDTINTIYF. This chain uses TRBV18 with TRBJ1-3; perhaps TRBD1 as D (6 bases). The CDR3 sequence is 15 residues long. Germline CDR1 reads KGHSH; CDR2 reads LQKENI. V was pared by 4 bases and J by 6 bases, with 16 bases between.

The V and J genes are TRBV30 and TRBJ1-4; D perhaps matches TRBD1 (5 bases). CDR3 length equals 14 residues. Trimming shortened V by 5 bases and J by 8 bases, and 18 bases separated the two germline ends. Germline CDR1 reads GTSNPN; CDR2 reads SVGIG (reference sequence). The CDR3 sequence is CAWGDWGVSEKLFF. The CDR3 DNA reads TGTGCCTGGGGGGACTGGGGGGTTTCGGAAAAACTGTTTTTT.

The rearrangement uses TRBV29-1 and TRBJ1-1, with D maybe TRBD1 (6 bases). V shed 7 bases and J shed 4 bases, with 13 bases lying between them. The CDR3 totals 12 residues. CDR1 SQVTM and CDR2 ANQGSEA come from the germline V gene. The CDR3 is CSGSRGSTEAFF. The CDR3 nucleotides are TGCAGCGGCTCCAGGGGCAGCACTGAAGCTTTCTTT.

The CDR3 loop is CASTRTGGYNEQFF. For the CDR3, the DNA is TGTGCCAGCACCCGGACAGGGGGATACAATGAGCAGTTCTTC. V is TRBV5-5 and J is TRBJ2-1; 10 bases are shared with TRBD1. V gave up 6 bases and J gave up 4 bases; unmatched junction bases: 4. The CDR3 has 14 residues. The V gene's germline CDR1 is SGHKS and CDR2 YYEKEE (reference sequence). Variable domain in full (rest from reference TRBV5-5 and TRBJ2-1): DAGVTQSPTHLIKTRGQQVTLRCSPISGHKSVSWYQQVLGQGPQFIFQYYEKEERGRGNFPDRFSARQFPNYSSELNVNALLLGDSALYLCASTRTGGYNEQFFGPGTRLTVL.

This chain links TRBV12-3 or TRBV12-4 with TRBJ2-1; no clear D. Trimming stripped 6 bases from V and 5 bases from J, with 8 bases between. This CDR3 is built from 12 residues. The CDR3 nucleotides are TGTGCCAGCAGGCGTACCCACAATGAGCAGTTCTTC. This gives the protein CASRRTHNEQFF.

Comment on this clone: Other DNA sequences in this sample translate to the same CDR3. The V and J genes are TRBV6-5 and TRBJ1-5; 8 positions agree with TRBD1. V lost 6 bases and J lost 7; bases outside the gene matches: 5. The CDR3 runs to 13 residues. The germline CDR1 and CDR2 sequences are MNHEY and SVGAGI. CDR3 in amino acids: CASSPQGGQPQHF. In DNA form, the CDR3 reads TGTGCCAGCAGCCCACAGGGGGGACAGCCCCAGCATTTT.

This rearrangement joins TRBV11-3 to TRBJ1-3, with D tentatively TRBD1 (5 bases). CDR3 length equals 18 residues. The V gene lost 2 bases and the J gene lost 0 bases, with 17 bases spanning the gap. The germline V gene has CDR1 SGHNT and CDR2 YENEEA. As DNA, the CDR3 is TGTGCCAGCAGCTTACAGGGTGAGCAGCTACTCTCTGGAAACACCATATATTTT. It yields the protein CASSLQGEQLLSGNTIYF.

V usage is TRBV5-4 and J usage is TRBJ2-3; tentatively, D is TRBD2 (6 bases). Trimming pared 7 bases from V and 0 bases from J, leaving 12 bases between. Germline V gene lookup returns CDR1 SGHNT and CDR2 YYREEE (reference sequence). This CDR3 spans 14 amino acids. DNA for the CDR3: TGTGCCAGCTCGGGAGAACTAAGCACAGATACGCAGTATTTT. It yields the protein CASSGELSTDTQYF.

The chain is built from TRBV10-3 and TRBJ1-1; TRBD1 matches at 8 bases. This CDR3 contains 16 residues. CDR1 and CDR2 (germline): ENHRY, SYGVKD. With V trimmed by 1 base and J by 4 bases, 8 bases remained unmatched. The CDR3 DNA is TGTGCCATCAGTGAGTGGGCAGGGGGCGCGGGCACTGAAGCTTTCTTT. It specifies CAISEWAGGAGTEAFF.

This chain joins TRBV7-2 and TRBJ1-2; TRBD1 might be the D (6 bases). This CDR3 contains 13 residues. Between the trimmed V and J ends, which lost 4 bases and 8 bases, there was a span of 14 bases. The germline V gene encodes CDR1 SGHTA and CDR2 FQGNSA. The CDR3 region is CASSYGQLIGYTF. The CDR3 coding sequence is TGTGCCAGCAGCTACGGACAGCTAATAGGCTACACCTTC.

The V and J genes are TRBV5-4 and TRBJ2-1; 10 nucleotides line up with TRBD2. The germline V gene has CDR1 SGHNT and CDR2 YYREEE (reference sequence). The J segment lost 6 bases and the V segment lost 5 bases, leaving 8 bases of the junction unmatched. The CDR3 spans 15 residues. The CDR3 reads CASRYGTSATNEQFF. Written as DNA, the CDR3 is TGTGCCAGCAGATACGGGACTAGCGCAACCAATGAGCAGTTCTTC.

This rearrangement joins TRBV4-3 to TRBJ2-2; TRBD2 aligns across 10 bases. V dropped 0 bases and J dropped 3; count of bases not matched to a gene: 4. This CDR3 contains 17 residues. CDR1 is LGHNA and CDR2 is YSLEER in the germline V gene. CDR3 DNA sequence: TGCGCCAGCAGCCAAGATCTAGCGGGGGCCGACACCGGGGAGCTGTTTTTT. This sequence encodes CASSQDLAGADTGELFF.

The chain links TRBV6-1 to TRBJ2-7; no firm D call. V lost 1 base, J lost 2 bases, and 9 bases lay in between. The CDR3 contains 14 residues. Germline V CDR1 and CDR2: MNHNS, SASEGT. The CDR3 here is CASSEGAWPYEQYF. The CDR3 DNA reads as TGTGCCAGCAGTGAAGGTGCCTGGCCCTACGAGCAGTACTTC.

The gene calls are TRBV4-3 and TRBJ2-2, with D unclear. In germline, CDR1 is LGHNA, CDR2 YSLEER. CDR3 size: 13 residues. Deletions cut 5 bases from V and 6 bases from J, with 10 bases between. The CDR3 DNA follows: TGCGCCAGCAGCGCGTCTGTATCCGGGGAGCTGTTTTTT. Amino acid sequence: CASSASVSGELFF.

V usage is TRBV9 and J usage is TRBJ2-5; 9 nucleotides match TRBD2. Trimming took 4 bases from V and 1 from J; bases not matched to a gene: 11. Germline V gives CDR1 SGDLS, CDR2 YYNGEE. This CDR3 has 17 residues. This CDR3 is CASSPRLAGDSQETQYF. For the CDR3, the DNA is TGTGCCAGCAGCCCCAGGTTAGCGGGGGACTCCCAAGAGACCCAGTACTTC.

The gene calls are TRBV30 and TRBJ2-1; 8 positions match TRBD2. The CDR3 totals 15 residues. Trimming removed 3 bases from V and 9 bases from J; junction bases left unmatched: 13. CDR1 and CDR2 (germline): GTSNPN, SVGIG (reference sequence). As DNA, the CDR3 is TGTGCCTGGAGAGAGAGTAGCGGGATTTATGGTGAGCAGTTCTTC. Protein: CAWRESSGIYGEQFF.

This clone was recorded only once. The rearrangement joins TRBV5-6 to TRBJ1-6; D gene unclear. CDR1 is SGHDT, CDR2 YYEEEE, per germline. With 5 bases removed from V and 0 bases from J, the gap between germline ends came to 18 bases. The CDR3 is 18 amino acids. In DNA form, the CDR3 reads TGTGCCAGCAGACTCGCTCGGGAAGTAGGCTCCTATAATTCACCCCTCCACTTT. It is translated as CASRLAREVGSYNSPLHF. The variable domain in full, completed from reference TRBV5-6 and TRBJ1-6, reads DAGVTQSPTHLIKTRGQQVTLRCSPKSGHDTVSWYQQALGQGPQFIFQYYEEEERQRGNFPDRFSGHQFPNYSSELNVNALLLGDSALYLCASRLAREVGSYNSPLHFGNGTRLTVT.

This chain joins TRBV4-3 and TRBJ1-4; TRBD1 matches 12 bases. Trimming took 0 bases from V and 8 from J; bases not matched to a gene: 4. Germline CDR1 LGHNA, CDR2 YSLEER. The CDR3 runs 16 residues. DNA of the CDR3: TGCGCCAGCAGCCAAGACTCCGGGACAGGGGGCGAAAAACTGTTTTTT. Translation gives CASSQDSGTGGEKLFF.

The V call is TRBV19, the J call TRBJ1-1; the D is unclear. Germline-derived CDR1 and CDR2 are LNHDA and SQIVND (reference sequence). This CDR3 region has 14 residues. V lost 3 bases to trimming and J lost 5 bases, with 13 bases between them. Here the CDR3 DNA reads TGTGCCAGTAGTATTGGATTTGGGCCTACTGAAGCTTTCTTT. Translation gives CASSIGFGPTEAFF. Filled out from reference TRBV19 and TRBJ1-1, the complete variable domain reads DGGITQSPKYLFRKEGQNVTLSCEQNLNHDAMYWYRQDPGQGLRLIYYSQIVNDFQKGDIAEGYSVSREKKESFPLTVTSAQKNPTAFYLCASSIGFGPTEAFFGQGTRLTVV.

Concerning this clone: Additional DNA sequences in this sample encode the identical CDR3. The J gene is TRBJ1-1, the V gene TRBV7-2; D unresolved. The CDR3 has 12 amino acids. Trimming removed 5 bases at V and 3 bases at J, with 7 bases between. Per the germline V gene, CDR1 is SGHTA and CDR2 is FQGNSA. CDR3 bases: TGTGCCAGCAGCCTACGGTACACTGAAGCTTTCTTT. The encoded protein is CASSLRYTEAFF.

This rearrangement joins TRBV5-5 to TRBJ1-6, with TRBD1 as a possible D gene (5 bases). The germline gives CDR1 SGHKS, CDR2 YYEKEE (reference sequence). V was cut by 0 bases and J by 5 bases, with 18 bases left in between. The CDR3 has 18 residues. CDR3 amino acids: CASSLALGASNNNSPLHF. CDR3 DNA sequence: TGTGCCAGCAGCTTGGCCCTTGGGGCCAGCAACAATAATTCACCCCTCCACTTT.

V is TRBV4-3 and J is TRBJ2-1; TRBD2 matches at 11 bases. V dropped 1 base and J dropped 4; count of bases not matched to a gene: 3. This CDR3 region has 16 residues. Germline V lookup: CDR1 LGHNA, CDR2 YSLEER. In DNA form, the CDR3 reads TGCGCCAGCAGCCAAGGACGACTAGCGGGGTACAATGAGCAGTTCTTC. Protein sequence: CASSQGRLAGYNEQFF.

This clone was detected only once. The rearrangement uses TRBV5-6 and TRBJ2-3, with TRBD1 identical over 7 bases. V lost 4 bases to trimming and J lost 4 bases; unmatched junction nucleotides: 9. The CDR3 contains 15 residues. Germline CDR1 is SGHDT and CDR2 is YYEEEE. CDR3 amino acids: CASSPQTGWADTQYF. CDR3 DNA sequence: TGTGCCAGCAGCCCCCAGACAGGGTGGGCAGATACGCAGTATTTT.

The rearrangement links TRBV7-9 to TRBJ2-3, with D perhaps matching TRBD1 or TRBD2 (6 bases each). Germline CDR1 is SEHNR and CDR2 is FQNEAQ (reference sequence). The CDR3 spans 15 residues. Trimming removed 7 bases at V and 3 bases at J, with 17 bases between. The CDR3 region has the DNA TGTGCCAGCACCAGGGGACGGGAGACGACAGATACGCAGTATTTT. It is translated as CASTRGRETTDTQYF.

CDR3 sequence: CASRTGTGSGYTF. The CDR3, as DNA: TGTGCCAGCAGAACCGGGACAGGCTCTGGCTACACCTTC. The chain couples TRBV6-6 to TRBJ1-2; TRBD1 agrees at 8 bases. Germline assignment: CDR1 MNHNY and CDR2 SVGAGI (reference sequence). This CDR3 spans 13 amino acids. The V gene end was trimmed by 6 bases and the J gene end by 7 bases; junction bases not matched to a gene: 7.

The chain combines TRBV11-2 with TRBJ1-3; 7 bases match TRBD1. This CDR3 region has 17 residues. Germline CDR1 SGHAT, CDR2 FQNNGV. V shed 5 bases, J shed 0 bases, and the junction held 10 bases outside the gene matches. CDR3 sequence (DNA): TGTGCCAGCAGCCCCTTGACAGGGAGGCTCTCTGGAAACACCATATATTTT. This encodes CASSPLTGRLSGNTIYF.

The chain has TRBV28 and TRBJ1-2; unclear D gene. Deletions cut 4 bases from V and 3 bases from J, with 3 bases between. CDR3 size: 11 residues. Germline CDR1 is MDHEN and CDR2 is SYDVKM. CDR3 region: CASSSYYGYTF. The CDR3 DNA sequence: TGTGCCAGCAGTTCATACTATGGCTACACCTTC.